These T cell receptor beta chains were read from a single sample in a study of neurological immune-mediated disorders. TCRdb processed the 5' RACE reads anew with MiXCR; each CDR3 protein has one entry. The profile covers 11,000 to 15,000 distinct CDR3 sequences, with more than 9% appearing a single time and roughly a quarter taken by the ten largest. Sequenced: PBMCs. Receptors originate from a woman aged 40 to 49 in good health. Both conserved end residues are part of each CDR3. D genes are given only for firm matches. Size tells how often a clone was seen (once, few, many) or the class of an expanded clone, and some rows leave it out.

J gene: TRBJ2-7; V gene: TRBV2; clone size: many; D gene: TRBD2; CDR3 protein: CASSELGGGFDIYEQYF; CDR3 DNA: TGTGCCAGCAGTGAATTGGGGGGGGGTTTTGATATCTACGAGCAGTACTTC
J gene: TRBJ2-1; V gene: TRBV20-1; clone size: many; D gene: TRBD2; CDR3 protein: CSARDRLLAGANEQFF; CDR3 DNA: TGCAGTGCTAGAGATCGATTACTAGCGGGAGCCAATGAGCAGTTCTTC
J gene: TRBJ2-7; V gene: TRBV20-1; clone size: many; D gene: TRBD1; CDR3 protein: CSASGSTGHAYEQYF; CDR3 DNA: TGCAGTGCTAGCGGTTCGACAGGGCATGCCTACGAGCAGTACTTC
J gene: TRBJ2-1; V gene: TRBV7-9; clone size: many; D gene: NA; CDR3 protein: CASSNFGMRSYNEQFF; CDR3 DNA: TGTGCCAGCAGTAACTTCGGGATGCGGAGTTACAATGAGCAGTTCTTC
J gene: TRBJ2-5; V gene: TRBV28; clone size: medium-sized; D gene: TRBD2; CDR3 protein: CASRALMGLVGETQYF; CDR3 DNA: TGTGCCAGCAGGGCGTTAATGGGACTAGTAGGGGAGACCCAGTACTTC
J gene: TRBJ2-7; V gene: TRBV20-1; clone size: many; D gene: NA; CDR3 protein: CSANLQGEQYF; CDR3 DNA: TGCAGTGCTAATTTACAGGGCGAGCAGTACTTC
J gene: TRBJ1-5; V gene: TRBV24-1; clone size: many; D gene: TRBD1; CDR3 protein: CATSDGTGTQPQHF; CDR3 DNA: TGTGCCACCAGTGACGGGACAGGGACTCAGCCCCAGCATTTT
J gene: TRBJ2-5; V gene: TRBV5-1; clone size: many; D gene: TRBD1; CDR3 protein: CASSLGDSLQETQYF; CDR3 DNA: TGCGCCAGCAGCTTGGGGGACAGCCTACAAGAGACCCAGTACTTC
J gene: TRBJ2-2; V gene: TRBV20-1; clone size: many; D gene: NA; CDR3 protein: CSASRGSGYGELFF; CDR3 DNA: TGCAGTGCTAGTAGGGGATCCGGGTACGGGGAGCTGTTTTTT
J gene: TRBJ2-7; V gene: TRBV25-1; clone size: many; D gene: TRBD1; CDR3 protein: CASRPTGGYEQYF; CDR3 DNA: TGTGCCAGCAGGCCCACAGGGGGCTACGAGCAGTACTTC
J gene: TRBJ1-1; V gene: TRBV9; clone size: many; D gene: NA; CDR3 protein: CASSPGGDTEAFF; CDR3 DNA: TGTGCCAGCAGCCCGGGGGGGGACACTGAAGCTTTCTTT
J gene: TRBJ2-3; V gene: TRBV15; clone size: many; D gene: NA; CDR3 protein: CATSRDAADTQYF; CDR3 DNA: TGTGCCACCAGCAGAGATGCAGCAGATACGCAGTATTTT
J gene: TRBJ2-2; V gene: TRBV30; clone size: NA; D gene: NA; CDR3 protein: CAWSRVAGELFF; CDR3 DNA: TGTGCCTGGTCCAGGGTGGCCGGGGAGCTGTTTTTT
J gene: TRBJ2-7; V gene: TRBV3-1; clone size: many; D gene: NA; CDR3 protein: CASSQVLSNEQYF; CDR3 DNA: TGTGCCAGCAGCCAAGTATTAAGCAACGAGCAGTACTTC
J gene: TRBJ2-1; V gene: TRBV20-1; clone size: NA; D gene: TRBD2; CDR3 protein: CSARAGEISSANEQFF; CDR3 DNA: TGCAGTGCTAGGGCGGGAGAGATTAGCTCGGCCAATGAGCAGTTCTTC
J gene: TRBJ2-7; V gene: TRBV2; clone size: many; D gene: TRBD2; CDR3 protein: CASRWTSGSSYEQYF; CDR3 DNA: TGTGCCAGCAGATGGACTAGCGGGAGTTCCTACGAGCAGTACTTC
J gene: TRBJ2-7; V gene: TRBV5-1; clone size: NA; D gene: NA; CDR3 protein: CASSLAGPHF; CDR3 DNA: TGCGCCAGCAGCTTGGCAGGGCCACACTTC
J gene: TRBJ1-6; V gene: TRBV5-1; clone size: many; D gene: NA; CDR3 protein: CASSRDTDNSPLHF; CDR3 DNA: TGCGCCAGCAGTCGGGACACCGATAATTCACCCCTCCACTTT
J gene: TRBJ2-7; V gene: TRBV28; clone size: many; D gene: TRBD1; CDR3 protein: CASSTGGLYEQYF; CDR3 DNA: TGTGCCAGCTCGACAGGGGGGTTATACGAGCAGTACTTC
J gene: TRBJ1-1; V gene: TRBV5-1; clone size: many; D gene: NA; CDR3 protein: CASSLVGLSNTEAFF; CDR3 DNA: TGCGCCAGCAGCTTGGTAGGGCTATCGAACACTGAAGCTTTCTTT
J gene: TRBJ2-2; V gene: TRBV2; clone size: many; D gene: NA; CDR3 protein: CASSDGRVAPGELFF; CDR3 DNA: TGTGCCAGCAGTGACGGCAGGGTGGCCCCCGGGGAGCTGTTTTTT
J gene: TRBJ2-1; V gene: TRBV11-2; clone size: many; D gene: TRBD2; CDR3 protein: CASSPGRGRLAGVSYNEQFF; CDR3 DNA: TGTGCCAGCAGCCCTGGGCGGGGGCGACTAGCGGGAGTGTCTTACAATGAGCAGTTCTTC
J gene: TRBJ2-7; V gene: TRBV5-1; clone size: many; D gene: TRBD1; CDR3 protein: CASTSGIGTGYEQYF; CDR3 DNA: TGCGCCAGCACCTCAGGGATAGGGACAGGGTACGAGCAGTACTTC
J gene: TRBJ1-2; V gene: TRBV6-5; clone size: many; D gene: NA; CDR3 protein: CASSYHPALEGGYTF; CDR3 DNA: TGTGCCAGCAGTTACCACCCAGCTCTCGAGGGAGGCTACACCTTC
J gene: TRBJ2-3; V gene: TRBV14; clone size: many; D gene: NA; CDR3 protein: CASSQEGLTTHTQYF; CDR3 DNA: TGTGCCAGCAGCCAAGAGGGCCTCACGACCCATACGCAGTATTTT
J gene: TRBJ2-7; V gene: TRBV28; clone size: many; D gene: TRBD2; CDR3 protein: CASSLYGRLAGGRIPYEQYF; CDR3 DNA: TGTGCCAGCAGTTTATATGGGAGACTAGCGGGAGGCCGTATACCCTACGAGCAGTACTTC
J gene: TRBJ2-7; V gene: TRBV9; clone size: many; D gene: NA; CDR3 protein: CASSPQTGSYEQYF; CDR3 DNA: TGTGCCAGCAGCCCCCAGACAGGTTCCTACGAGCAGTACTTC
J gene: TRBJ2-1; V gene: TRBV20-1; clone size: many; D gene: TRBD1; CDR3 protein: CSAIGGDRVLDEQFF; CDR3 DNA: TGCAGTGCCATTGGGGGGGACAGGGTTCTTGATGAGCAGTTCTTC
J gene: TRBJ2-3; V gene: TRBV20-1; clone size: many; D gene: NA; CDR3 protein: CSARPYSTDTQYF; CDR3 DNA: TGCAGTGCTAGGCCCTACAGCACAGATACGCAGTATTTT
J gene: TRBJ2-1; V gene: TRBV20-1; clone size: many; D gene: TRBD1; CDR3 protein: CSARDRVNYNEQFF; CDR3 DNA: TGCAGTGCCCGCGACAGGGTTAACTACAATGAGCAGTTCTTC
J gene: TRBJ2-1; V gene: TRBV20-1; clone size: many; D gene: TRBD1; CDR3 protein: CSASRPGTGGRLQAGGQFF; CDR3 DNA: TGCAGTGCTAGCCGACCCGGGACAGGGGGTCGGCTCCAGGCCGGGGGACAGTTCTTC
J gene: TRBJ2-4; V gene: TRBV7-2; clone size: medium-sized; D gene: TRBD2; CDR3 protein: CASSLHPGGSSKNIQYF; CDR3 DNA: TGTGCCAGCAGCTTACACCCGGGAGGGAGTTCAAAAAACATTCAGTACTTC
J gene: TRBJ2-7; V gene: TRBV20-1; clone size: many; D gene: TRBD1; CDR3 protein: CSVQSGGHEQYF; CDR3 DNA: TGCAGTGTCCAGTCAGGGGGCCACGAGCAGTACTTC
J gene: TRBJ2-1; V gene: TRBV20-1; clone size: NA; D gene: TRBD2; CDR3 protein: CSPEREGSYNEQFF; CDR3 DNA: TGCAGCCCCGAGAGGGAGGGCTCTTACAATGAGCAGTTCTTC
J gene: TRBJ1-5; V gene: TRBV18; clone size: many; D gene: TRBD1; CDR3 protein: CASSRTASGGRSNQPQHF; CDR3 DNA: TGTGCCAGCTCCCGAACCGCCTCAGGGGGTAGGAGCAATCAGCCCCAGCATTTT
J gene: TRBJ2-1; V gene: TRBV19; clone size: few; D gene: TRBD2; CDR3 protein: CASSVTSGSREEQFF; CDR3 DNA: TGTGCCAGTAGTGTGACTAGCGGGAGTCGGGAGGAGCAGTTCTTC
J gene: TRBJ1-5; V gene: TRBV20-1; clone size: many; D gene: NA; CDR3 protein: CSARRGLGQPQHF; CDR3 DNA: TGCAGTGCTAGAAGAGGGTTGGGTCAGCCCCAGCATTTT
J gene: TRBJ1-3; V gene: TRBV7-9; clone size: many; D gene: NA; CDR3 protein: CASSRGGSGNTIYF; CDR3 DNA: TGTGCCAGCAGCCGCGGGGGTTCTGGAAACACCATATATTTT
J gene: TRBJ1-1; V gene: TRBV7-8; clone size: many; D gene: NA; CDR3 protein: CASRKGGADRRNTEAFF; CDR3 DNA: TGTGCCAGCAGGAAAGGGGGGGCGGACCGACGGAACACTGAAGCTTTCTTT
J gene: TRBJ1-1; V gene: TRBV20-1; clone size: once; D gene: NA; CDR3 protein: CSAPATHMNTEAFF; CDR3 DNA: TGCAGTGCTCCGGCTACACATATGAACACTGAAGCTTTCTTT
J gene: TRBJ1-1; V gene: TRBV5-1; clone size: many; D gene: NA; CDR3 protein: CASSLQGTEAFF; CDR3 DNA: TGCGCCAGCAGCTTACAGGGCACTGAAGCTTTCTTT
J gene: TRBJ2-2; V gene: TRBV5-1; clone size: many; D gene: NA; CDR3 protein: CASSPRTAPNTGELFF; CDR3 DNA: TGCGCCAGCAGCCCCCGGACGGCCCCGAACACCGGGGAGCTGTTTTTT
J gene: TRBJ1-1; V gene: TRBV5-4; clone size: NA; D gene: NA; CDR3 protein: CASSFERATEAFF; CDR3 DNA: TGTGCCAGCAGCTTCGAAAGGGCCACTGAAGCTTTCTTT
J gene: TRBJ2-5; V gene: TRBV10-2; clone size: many; D gene: TRBD1; CDR3 protein: CASSRTGETQYF; CDR3 DNA: TGCGCCAGCAGTCGGACAGGGGAGACCCAGTACTTC
J gene: TRBJ2-3; V gene: TRBV24-1; clone size: hyperexpanded; D gene: NA; CDR3 protein: CATSDLGGPPSTDTQYF; CDR3 DNA: TGTGCCACCAGTGATTTAGGCGGTCCCCCTAGCACAGATACGCAGTATTTT
J gene: TRBJ2-7; V gene: TRBV20-1; clone size: many; D gene: NA; CDR3 protein: CSARDIPPNYEQYF; CDR3 DNA: TGCAGTGCTAGAGATATCCCCCCGAACTACGAGCAGTACTTC
J gene: TRBJ2-7; V gene: TRBV28; clone size: many; D gene: NA; CDR3 protein: CASSYGGYEQYF; CDR3 DNA: TGTGCCAGCAGTTATGGGGGGTACGAGCAGTACTTC